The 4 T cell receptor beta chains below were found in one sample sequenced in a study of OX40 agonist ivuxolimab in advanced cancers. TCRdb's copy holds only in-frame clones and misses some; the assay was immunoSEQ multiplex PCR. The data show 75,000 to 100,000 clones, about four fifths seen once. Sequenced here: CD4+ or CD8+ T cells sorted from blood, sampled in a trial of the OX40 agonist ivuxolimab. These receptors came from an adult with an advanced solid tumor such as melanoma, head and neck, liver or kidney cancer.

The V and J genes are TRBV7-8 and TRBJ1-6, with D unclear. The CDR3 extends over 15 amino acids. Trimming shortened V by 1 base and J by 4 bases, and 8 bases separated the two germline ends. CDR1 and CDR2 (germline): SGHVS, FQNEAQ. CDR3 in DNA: TGTGCCAGCAGCTTAGAGGAAGGGTATAATTCACCCCTCCACTTT. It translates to CASSLEEGYNSPLHF.

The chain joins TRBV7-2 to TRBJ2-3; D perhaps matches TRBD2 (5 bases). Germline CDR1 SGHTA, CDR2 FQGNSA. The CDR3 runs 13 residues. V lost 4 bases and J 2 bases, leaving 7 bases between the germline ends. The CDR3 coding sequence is TGTGCCAGCAGCTGGACTGTCACAGATACGCAGTATTTT. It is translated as CASSWTVTDTQYF.

The DNA of the CDR3 is TGTGCCAGCTCTCCCGGGACAGTTCTCTACGAGCAGTACTTC. This codes for CASSPGTVLYEQYF. The chain employs TRBV18 and TRBJ2-7; 7 nucleotides match TRBD1. CDR1 KGHSH and CDR2 LQKENI come from the germline V gene. The ends lost 6 bases at V and 3 bases at J; junction bases unmatched: 8. The CDR3 consists of 14 residues.

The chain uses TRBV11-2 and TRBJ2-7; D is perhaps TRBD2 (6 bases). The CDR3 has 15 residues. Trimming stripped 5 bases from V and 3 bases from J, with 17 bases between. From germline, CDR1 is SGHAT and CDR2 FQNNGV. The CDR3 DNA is TGTGCCAGCAGCAACACCCGGGACTTGATCTACGAGCAGTACTTC. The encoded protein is CASSNTRDLIYEQYF. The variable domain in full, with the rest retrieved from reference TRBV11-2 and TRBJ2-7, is EAGVAQSPRYKIIEKRQSVAFWCNPISGHATLYWYQQILGQGPKLLIQFQNNGVVDDSQLPKDRFSAERLKGVDSTLKIQPAKLEDSAVYLCASSNTRDLIYEQYFGPGTRLTVT.